This TCR beta chain was found in a study of blood T cell repertoires in COVID-19. With 3 bases removed from V and 9 bases from J, the gap between germline ends came to 18 bases. This CDR3 region has 15 residues. The germline V gene has CDR1 SGHVS and CDR2 FNYEAQ. Generated by immunoSEQ multiplex PCR, the TCRdb table keeps only in-frame clones and is missing some. The table records about 280,000 clones, around 90% of them present only once. The sequenced sample was peripheral blood. This clonotype was sampled from a man aged 18 to 30 with active or convalescent COVID-19. The V gene is TRBV7-6, the J gene TRBJ2-1; D remains unclear. The CDR3 sequence: CASSFPYSKLPEQFF. CDR3 DNA: TGTGCCAGCAGCTTCCCATACTCCAAGTTACCTGAGCAGTTCTTC.